The present TCR beta chain was sequenced within a study of cytomegalovirus exposure and HLA in healthy donors. With regard to this clone: One end of the junction fails to match germline, which may point to a read error.

Germline V gene sequence: CDR1 PRHDT, CDR2 FYEKMQ (reference sequence). The CDR3 runs to 15 residues. Researchers ran the PCR with 60 Vbeta and 13 Jbeta primers. The method was immunoSEQ multiplex PCR; TCRdb's version includes in-frame clones alone and lacks a portion of them. The sample records roughly 93,000 clones, around three quarters being singletons. The clonotype originates from a man in his forties in good health and CMV-seronegative. This sequence joins TRBV13 and TRBJ1-1; 10 bases agree with TRBD1. Sequencing was done on a sample of PBMCs. The CDR3 is CASSNLGQGNSEAFF. Here the CDR3 DNA reads TGTGCCAGCAGCAACTTGGGACAGGGGAACTCTGAAGCTTTCTTT.